Presented here are 22 T cell receptor beta chains from one specimen sequenced in a study of T-cell memory formation after mild COVID-19. Each CDR3 protein is one row after TCRdb ran MiXCR on the 5' RACE reads. This repertoire shows over 150,000 distinct CDR3 sequences, 20% to 25% found once; its top ten account for roughly 23%. The sample consisted of PBMCs or a T cell subset sorted from them (not recorded which). The receptors derive from an adult woman who had mild COVID-19 (a few samples of this study predate the infection). Cell type and time point are not known.

This clonotype appeared a few times. This chain joins TRBV6-6 and TRBJ1-5, with a weak D call TRBD1 (6 bases). CDR1 is MNHNY and CDR2 is SVGAGI in the germline V gene (reference sequence). This CDR3 is built from 19 residues. V was trimmed by 2 bases and J by 4 bases, leaving 24 bases between them. CDR3 loop: CASSYLPDLPGHLNQPQHF. For the CDR3, the DNA is TGTGCCAGCAGTTACCTACCGGATCTACCGGGACACCTTAATCAGCCCCAGCATTTT.

This rearrangement joins TRBV12-3 or TRBV12-4 to TRBJ2-1; tentative D call: TRBD2 (5 bases). The CDR3 covers 17 residues. The germline V and J ends were trimmed by 6 bases and 0 bases, with 18 bases remaining between them. The CDR3 sequence is CASSPPSSPSSYNEQFF. CDR3 DNA: TGTGCCAGCAGCCCCCCTAGCTCCCCTAGCTCCTACAATGAGCAGTTCTTC.

This clonotype was observed many times. V gene TRBV12-3 or TRBV12-4 combines with J gene TRBJ2-2; D possibly corresponds to TRBD1 (6 bases). The CDR3 consists of 15 residues. The V end lost 7 bases, the J end lost 3 bases, and 15 bases lay between the germline ends. CDR3 nucleotides: TGTGCCAGCACCACAGGGTCGGGATACACCGGGGAGCTGTTTTTT. Translated: CASTTGSGYTGELFF.

The chain recombines TRBV7-9 with TRBJ1-5, with D unresolved. V lost 0 bases and J 7 bases, leaving 10 bases between the germline ends. Germline CDR1 is SEHNR and CDR2 is FQNEAQ (reference sequence). The CDR3 is made up of 14 amino acids. This chain's CDR3 is CASSLAEDLQPQHF. The DNA of the CDR3 is TGTGCCAGCAGCTTAGCCGAGGACCTACAGCCCCAGCATTTT.

V gene TRBV4-1 combines with J gene TRBJ2-7; D may be TRBD2 (6 bases). The germline CDR1 and CDR2 sequences are MGHRA and YSYEKL. This CDR3 has 15 amino acids. Trimming took off 1 base at V and 2 bases at J, with 12 bases between the two ends. DNA of the CDR3: TGCGCCAGCAGCCAAGGGACTACATTCGCCTACGAGCAGTACTTC. Translating it yields CASSQGTTFAYEQYF.

There are a few counts of this clonotype. The J gene is TRBJ1-5, the V gene TRBV12-3 or TRBV12-4; no firm D call. V lost 5 bases and J 9 bases, leaving 8 bases between the germline ends. CDR3 length: 11 amino acids. The CDR3 loop reads CASSQLGPQHF. In nucleotides, the CDR3 is TGTGCCAGCAGTCAGTTGGGGCCCCAGCATTTT.

This clonotype was picked up a small number of times. The chain has TRBV5-6 and TRBJ2-7; D ambiguous. The V gene lost 0 bases and the J gene lost 2 bases, with 9 bases spanning the gap. From germline, CDR1 is SGHDT and CDR2 YYEEEE. The CDR3 covers 14 residues. CDR3 in amino acids: CASSLVGKTYEQYF. CDR3 bases: TGTGCCAGCAGCTTGGTTGGCAAAACCTACGAGCAGTACTTC.

This clonotype has more than one count but fewer than ten. The CDR3 here is CASSQPPWEVDTEAFF. The CDR3 nucleotides are TGCGCCAGCAGCCAACCGCCCTGGGAGGTGGACACTGAAGCTTTCTTT. The V call is TRBV4-1, the J call TRBJ1-1; D is ambiguous. Trimming stripped 2 bases from V and 3 bases from J, with 16 bases between. Germline values: CDR1 MGHRA, CDR2 YSYEKL. This CDR3 spans 16 amino acids.

The rearrangement uses TRBV6-5 and TRBJ2-5; D possibly corresponds to TRBD2 (5 bases). CDR3 size: 16 residues. The V gene lost 6 bases and the J gene lost 5 bases, with 22 bases spanning the gap. The germline CDR1 and CDR2 sequences are MNHEY and SVGAGI. This chain's CDR3 is CASRFTGSINSETQYF. CDR3 bases: TGTGCCAGCAGATTTACGGGGAGTATTAATTCGGAGACCCAGTACTTC.

This sequence joins TRBV29-1 and TRBJ2-3; 10 bases fit TRBD1. This CDR3 is built from 16 residues. Germline assignment: CDR1 SQVTM and CDR2 ANQGSEA. The V segment lost 1 base and the J segment 5 bases; nucleotides outside the gene matches: 9. The CDR3 sequence is CSVEVGGQGFIDTQYF. In DNA form, the CDR3 reads TGCAGCGTTGAAGTGGGGGGACAGGGGTTCATAGATACGCAGTATTTT.

There are a few counts of this clonotype. The chain recombines TRBV24-1 with TRBJ2-3, with D perhaps matching TRBD1 (5 bases). Deletions cut 0 bases from V and 2 bases from J, with 14 bases between. CDR3 length: 17 amino acids. Germline loops: CDR1 KGHDR, CDR2 SFDVKD. The CDR3 nucleotides read TGTGCCACCAGTGATTTGAGGGGTTCCGAATTCACAGATACGCAGTATTTT. It translates to CATSDLRGSEFTDTQYF.

This clonotype was found a few times. The chain employs TRBV3-1 and TRBJ1-1; the D gene is possibly TRBD1 (5 bases). This CDR3 has 14 amino acids. The V end was cut by 1 base, the J end by 2 bases, with 8 bases between. The V gene's germline CDR1 is LGHDT and CDR2 YNNKEL (reference sequence). CDR3 in DNA: TGTGCCAGCAGCCAAGCGGGACTAAACACTGAAGCTTTCTTT. Its protein product is CASSQAGLNTEAFF.

The table lists this clonotype with a few counts. CDR3 amino acids: CASSWGPYGYTF. CDR3 nucleotide sequence: TGTGCCAGCAGCTGGGGCCCTTATGGCTACACCTTC. The chain joins TRBV5-6 to TRBJ1-2; the D gene is possibly TRBD1 (5 bases). Germline CDR1 and CDR2: SGHDT and YYEEEE. The CDR3 is 12 amino acids. The V end lost 3 bases, the J end lost 5 bases, and 8 bases lay between the germline ends.

This sequence joins TRBV5-1 and TRBJ2-2; no definite D call. The CDR3 covers 12 residues. V lost 0 bases and J lost 3, with 0 bases in between. Per germline, CDR1 SGHRS and CDR2 YFSETQ. CDR3 in amino acids: CASSLDTGELFF. The CDR3 DNA follows: TGCGCCAGCAGCTTGGACACCGGGGAGCTGTTTTTT.

This chain connects TRBV24-1 to TRBJ1-2; D possibly corresponds to TRBD1 (6 bases). V shed 5 bases and J shed 8 bases, with 14 bases lying between them. The length of the CDR3 is 13 residues. CDR1 is KGHDR and CDR2 is SFDVKD in the germline V gene. CDR3: CATSGRGFDGYTF. The DNA of the CDR3 is TGTGCCACCAGTGGCAGGGGCTTTGACGGCTACACCTTC.

V is TRBV27 and J is TRBJ2-2; D not resolved. Looked up from germline, CDR1 is MNHEY and CDR2 is SMNVEV (reference sequence). This CDR3 comprises 13 residues. The V end was cut by 3 bases, the J end by 5 bases, with 7 bases between. The CDR3, as DNA: TGTGCCAGCAGTTTCCAAGGAACCGGGGAGCTGTTTTTT. Its translation is CASSFQGTGELFF.

This chain joins TRBV7-6 and TRBJ2-2; 11 bases agree with TRBD2. There are 16 residues in the CDR3. CDR1 and CDR2 from the germline V gene are SGHVS and FNYEAQ. Losses at the gene ends were 3 bases for V and 0 bases for J; bases not matched to a gene: 0. The CDR3 DNA reads as TGTGCCAGCAGCTTGACTAGCGGGACGAACACCGGGGAGCTGTTTTTT. This codes for CASSLTSGTNTGELFF.

The sample holds a few counts of this clonotype. This chain joins TRBV27 and TRBJ1-4; D is uncertain. The germline gives CDR1 MNHEY, CDR2 SMNVEV (reference sequence). This CDR3 is 13 amino acids long. V lost 3 bases, J lost 8 bases, and 10 bases lay in between. DNA for the CDR3: TGTGCCAGCAGTTTCTCCTCACTGGAAAAACTGTTTTTT. Its translation is CASSFSSLEKLFF.

This clonotype showed up just a few times. The V call is TRBV12-3 or TRBV12-4, the J call TRBJ1-1, with 12 positions matching TRBD1. This CDR3 region has 17 residues. Trimming took 5 bases from V and 4 from J; bases not matched to a gene: 11. The CDR3 sequence: CASSPWRDRGQGTEAFF. DNA of the CDR3: TGTGCCAGCAGTCCTTGGAGGGACAGGGGGCAGGGCACTGAAGCTTTCTTT.

The chain uses TRBV7-3 and TRBJ1-1; TRBD1 agrees at 11 bases. Germline assignment: CDR1 SGHTA and CDR2 FQGTGA. The CDR3 has 17 residues. Trimming took 3 bases from V and 4 from J; bases not matched to a gene: 10. CDR3 DNA sequence: TGTGCCAGCAGCTTTCCGGGACAGGGGGTACTTAGCACTGAAGCTTTCTTT. It translates to CASSFPGQGVLSTEAFF.

This rearrangement joins TRBV19 to TRBJ2-7; the D is unclear. In germline, CDR1 is LNHDA, CDR2 SQIVND (reference sequence). This CDR3 is built from 13 residues. Trimming removed 5 bases at V and 3 bases at J, with 11 bases between. Written as DNA, the CDR3 is TGTGCCAGTAGTTGGTCTAGAGGCTACGAGCAGTACTTC. Translation gives CASSWSRGYEQYF. The full variable domain, its missing parts supplied by reference TRBV19 and TRBJ2-7, is DGGITQSPKYLFRKEGQNVTLSCEQNLNHDAMYWYRQDPGQGLRLIYYSQIVNDFQKGDIAEGYSVSREKKESFPLTVTSAQKNPTAFYLCASSWSRGYEQYFGPGTRLTVT.

This chain links TRBV4-2 with TRBJ1-2; perhaps TRBD1 as D (5 bases). Germline lookup yields CDR1 LGHNA and CDR2 YNFKEQ. Trimming removed 4 bases at V and 3 bases at J, with 15 bases between. This CDR3 spans 15 amino acids. CDR3 loop: CASSRSGGRDYGYTF. Here the CDR3 DNA reads TGTGCCAGCAGCCGAAGCGGCGGCAGGGACTATGGCTACACCTTC.